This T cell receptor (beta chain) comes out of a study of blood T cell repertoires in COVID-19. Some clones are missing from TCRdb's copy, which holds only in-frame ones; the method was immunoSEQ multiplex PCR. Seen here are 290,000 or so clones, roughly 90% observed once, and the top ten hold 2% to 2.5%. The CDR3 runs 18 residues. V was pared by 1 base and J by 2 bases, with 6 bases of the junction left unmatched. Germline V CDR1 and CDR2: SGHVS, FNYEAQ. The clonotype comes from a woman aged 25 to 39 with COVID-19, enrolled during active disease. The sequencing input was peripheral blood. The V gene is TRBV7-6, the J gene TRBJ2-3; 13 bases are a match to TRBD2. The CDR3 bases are TGTGCCAGCAGCTTAGGGACTAGCGGGGGTTTTGCCACAGATACGCAGTATTTT. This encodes CASSLGTSGGFATDTQYF.